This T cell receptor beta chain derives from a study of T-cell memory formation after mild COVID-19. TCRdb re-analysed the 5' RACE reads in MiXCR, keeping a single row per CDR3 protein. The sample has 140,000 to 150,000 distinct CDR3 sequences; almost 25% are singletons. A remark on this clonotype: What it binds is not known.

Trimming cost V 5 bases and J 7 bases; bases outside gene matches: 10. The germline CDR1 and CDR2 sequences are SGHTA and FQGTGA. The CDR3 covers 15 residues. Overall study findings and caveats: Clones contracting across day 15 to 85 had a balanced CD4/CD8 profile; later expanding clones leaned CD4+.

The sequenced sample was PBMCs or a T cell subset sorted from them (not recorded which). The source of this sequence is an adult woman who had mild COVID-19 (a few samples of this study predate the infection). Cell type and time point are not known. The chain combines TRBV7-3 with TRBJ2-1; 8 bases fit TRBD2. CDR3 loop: CASSLNRGGRNEQFF. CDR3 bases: TGTGCCAGCAGCCTTAACCGGGGGGGCAGGAATGAGCAGTTCTTC.